The clone carrying this TCR beta chain was counted a few times. What it binds is not known. The germline CDR1 and CDR2 sequences are SGHNT and YENEEA. This CDR3 has 18 amino acids. The junction had 15 bases not matched to a gene; V was cut back by 1 base and J by 7 bases. The record originates from a study of cytomegalovirus exposure and HLA in healthy donors. Study-wide results and limits: The analysis excluded some indistinguishable V segments, including TRBV6-2 and TRBV6-3. Being productive about 90% or about 30% of the time was typical of most TCR beta V segments in an earlier analysis. In a later analysis, TCR beta V- and J-gene trimming was associated with a missense DCLRE1C variant.

The PCR made use of 60 Vbeta and 13 Jbeta primers. Libraries were prepared by immunoSEQ multiplex PCR; TCRdb keeps only in-frame clonotypes and omits some of them. The data hold about 130,000 clones, with approximately 78% observed a single time. Sequencing was done on a sample of PBMCs. This receptor was identified in a woman between 40 and 50 years old in good health and CMV-seropositive. This chain connects TRBV11-3 to TRBJ2-1; 8 bases are shared with TRBD2. The DNA of the CDR3 is TGTGCCAGCAGCTTAGGGATTAGCGGGAATCCAAGTGTTAATGAGCAGTTCTTC. Translation: CASSLGISGNPSVNEQFF.